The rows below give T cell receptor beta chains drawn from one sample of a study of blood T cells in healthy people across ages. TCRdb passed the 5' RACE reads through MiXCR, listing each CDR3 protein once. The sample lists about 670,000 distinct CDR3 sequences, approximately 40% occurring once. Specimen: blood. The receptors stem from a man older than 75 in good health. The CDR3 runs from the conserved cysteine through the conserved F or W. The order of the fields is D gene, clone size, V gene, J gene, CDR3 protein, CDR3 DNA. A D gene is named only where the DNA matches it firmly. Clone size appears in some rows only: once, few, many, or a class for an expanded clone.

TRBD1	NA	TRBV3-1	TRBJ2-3	CASSHGQVITDTQYF	TGTGCCAGCAGCCATGGACAGGTGATCACAGATACGCAGTATTTT
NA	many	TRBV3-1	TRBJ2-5	CASSQTRSGETQYF	TGTGCCAGCAGCCAGACTAGGAGTGGAGAGACCCAGTACTTC
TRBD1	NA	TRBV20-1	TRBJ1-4	CSAGQPFGRGNEKLFF	TGCAGTGCTGGACAACCTTTCGGCAGGGGGAATGAAAAACTGTTTTTT
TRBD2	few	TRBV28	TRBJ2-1	CASNPGGTSGRNEQFF	TGTGCCAGCAATCCCGGGGGGACTAGCGGGAGAAATGAGCAGTTCTTC
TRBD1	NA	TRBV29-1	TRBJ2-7	CSVYGTGSSEQYF	TGCAGCGTTTACGGGACAGGGTCATCCGAGCAGTACTTC
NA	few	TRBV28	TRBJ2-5	CASSSQGPETQYF	TGTGCCAGCAGTTCACAGGGTCCAGAGACCCAGTACTTC
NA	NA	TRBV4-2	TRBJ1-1	CASSQSGNGAFF	TGTGCCAGCAGTCAATCAGGGAATGGGGCTTTCTTT
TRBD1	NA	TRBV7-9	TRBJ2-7	CASSSPGQLISYEQYF	TGTGCCAGCAGCTCACCGGGACAGCTGATATCCTACGAGCAGTACTTC
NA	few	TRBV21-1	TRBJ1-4	CASSPLFF	TGTGCCAGCAGCCCACTGTTTTTT
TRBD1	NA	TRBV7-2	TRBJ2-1	CASSSARRRGRSEQFF	TGTGCCAGCAGCTCCGCCCGACGCAGGGGGCGATCTGAGCAGTTCTTC
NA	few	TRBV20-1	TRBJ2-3	CSARVSRQGTDTQYF	TGCAGTGCTAGAGTTTCAAGACAGGGCACAGATACGCAGTATTTT
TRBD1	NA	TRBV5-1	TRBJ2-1	CASSSGQGAGDEQFF	TGCGCCAGCAGCTCGGGACAGGGGGCTGGGGATGAGCAGTTCTTC
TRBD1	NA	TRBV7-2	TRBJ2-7	CASSPPGGDYEQYF	TGTGCCAGCAGCCCTCCAGGGGGAGACTACGAGCAGTACTTC
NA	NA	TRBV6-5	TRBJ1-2	CASSRGRTDYGYTF	TGTGCCAGCAGCCGCGGACGGACTGACTATGGCTACACCTTC